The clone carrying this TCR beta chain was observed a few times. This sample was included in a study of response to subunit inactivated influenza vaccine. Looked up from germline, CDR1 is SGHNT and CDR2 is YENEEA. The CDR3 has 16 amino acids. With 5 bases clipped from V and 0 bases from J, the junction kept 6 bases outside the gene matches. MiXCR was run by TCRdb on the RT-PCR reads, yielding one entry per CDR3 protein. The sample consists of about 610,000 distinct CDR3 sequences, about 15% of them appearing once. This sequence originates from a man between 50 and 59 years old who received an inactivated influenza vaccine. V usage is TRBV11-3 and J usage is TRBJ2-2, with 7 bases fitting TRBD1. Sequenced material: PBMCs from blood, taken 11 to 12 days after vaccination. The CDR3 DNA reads TGTGCCAGCAGCCCGACGGACAGGCCGAACACCGGGGAGCTGTTTTTT. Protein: CASSPTDRPNTGELFF.